This T cell receptor (beta chain) was sequenced during a study of post-analysis software for immune sequencing data. Whole-study context: The courses of disease that were included comprised relapsing-remitting, secondary progressive and progressive-relapsing multiple sclerosis. Points from the study as a whole: There were several TRBV segments more frequent in patients than controls, and TRBV5-6, TRBV5-1 and TRBV20-1 were among them. Controls' normalized Chao1 diversity significantly exceeded that of multiple sclerosis patients.

The germline V gene encodes CDR1 LGHDT and CDR2 YNNKEL (reference sequence). This CDR3 comprises 16 residues. J gave up 4 bases and V 4 bases, and 7 bases lay outside the gene matches. Prepared TCR beta cDNA libraries contained unique molecular identifiers. TCRdb itself ran the PCR reads through MiXCR, one entry per CDR3 protein. Counted here are a few hundred thousand distinct CDR3 sequences, 30% to 40% occurring once; the ten biggest clones make up 4.5% to 7.5%. To note about this clonotype: As yet, its antigen is unknown.

The material sequenced was blood. The receptor was derived from a girl aged 2-17 years with multiple sclerosis. This chain connects TRBV3-1 to TRBJ1-4; the match to TRBD1 covers 9 bases. The CDR3 DNA is TGTGCCAGCAGCCCCCTCGGACAGGGGATTAATGAAAAACTGTTTTTT. This gives the protein CASSPLGQGINEKLFF.